The present T cell receptor beta chain was sequenced within a study of shared clonotypes between healthy human individuals. Study conclusions and caveats: Sequencing depth was a factor that was expected to affect clonotype sharing among donors. Clonotypes shared by all four sorted-subset donors had higher generation probabilities than non-shared clonotypes.

Replicate sorted-subset PCRs were loaded with around 220 ng DNA, 30,000 to 35,000 T cell genomes. Clones were sequenced by immunoSEQ multiplex PCR, and TCRdb holds only the in-frame ones, with some missing. The data contain about 1.5 million clones, 98% of them singletons. The length of the CDR3 is 16 residues. The trim removed 7 bases at V and 1 base at J, leaving 8 bases unmatched. The germline CDR1 and CDR2 sequences are ENHRY and SYGVKD. In regard to this clone: Its antigen is not identified.

The specimen sequenced was naive CD4+ T cells sorted from blood. Subset indicated: CD45RA+ positively selected. The sequence derives from a man aged 25-40 years in good health. The chain uses TRBV10-3 and TRBJ2-3; 10 positions match TRBD1. The CDR3 DNA reads as TGTGCCATCAATCCAAGACAGGGGGCGGGCACAGATACGCAGTATTTT. This codes for CAINPRQGAGTDTQYF.